Given below is one TCR beta chain in context. Its antigen remains unidentified. Reads for this sample came from an Illumina HiSeq 2500. For construction of sequencing libraries, the recombined TCRbeta locus was amplified according to a previously published PCR protocol. As for how the authors treated the data: Any read whose average quality score fell below 30 was discarded, and IMSEQ was used to process the reads that remained. Each clonotype was defined by the combination of Vbeta gene, Jbeta gene and CDR3 amino acid sequence. Repertoire overlap between populations was quantified with the Morisita-Horn index computed on the top 100 expanded clones. Renyi diversity profiles, calculated on the top 100 expanded clones, were used to assess clonal diversity. TCRdb reprocessed the reads and assigns one entry to each CDR3 protein sequence, leaving out DNA. TCRdb's processing, not the study's, gives the V and J calls here. The sample table includes several thousand distinct CDR3 sequences. The biggest ten clones account for about 5.3% of the sample.

The data are from a study of GPR56 and killer-like receptors on CD4 memory cells (dated by TCRdb to about 2019). Concerning the study at large: It was proposed in the study that human CD4+ memory T-cell differentiation and cytokine production potential are marked by progressive acquisition of KLRB1, KLRG1, GPR56 and then KLRF1. Healthy blood donors in the study were described as age-matched to the liver disease patients, whose median age was about 70 years. The paper as a whole reports these results and caveats: Diversity and similarity analyses were restricted to the 100 most expanded clones per population rather than full repertoires. Overlap of TCR repertoires was observed especially between the late populations 4 and 5, and partly population 3. Clonal frequency was low in the marker-negative population and increased progressively along the proposed pathway, with TCRbeta diversity decreasing accordingly. Clones dominating late populations 4 and 5 were also found in early populations 1 and 2, and this finding was taken by the authors as evidence for linear differentiation.

Reading the germline V gene (reference sequence) gives CDR1 DFQATT and CDR2 SNEGSKA. The CDR3 numbers 12 residues from cysteine through phenylalanine. No DNA was logged. Prior to TCRbeta sequencing, five KLR/GPR56-defined CD4+ populations were enriched by fluorescence-activated cell sorting. TCRbeta repertoires of five CD4+ T-cell subsets defined by KLRB1, KLRG1, GPR56 and KLRF1 expression were sequenced to test a linear memory differentiation pathway. TCR-sequenced cells came from peripheral blood of healthy control individuals, reported as five donors in the TCRbeta analysis figure. The researchers collected heparinized peripheral blood and processed every sample within one hour of retrieval. Blood was diluted 1:2 in PBS, and peripheral blood mononuclear cells were then isolated from the diluted blood at room temperature by Biocoll density gradient centrifugation. Before flow sorting, freshly isolated PBMCs underwent magnetic sorting with anti-CD4 MicroBeads to enrich CD4+ T cells. A BD FACSAria II was used to sort CD4+ T cells enriched from PBMCs of healthy donors according to marker expression. For surface staining, the researchers used Miltenyi Biotec antibodies: anti-KLRB1 clone 191B8, anti-KLRF1 clone 4A4.D10 and anti-KLRG1 clone REA261.

This TCR was sampled from a human donor in good health. Input material: memory CD4+ T cells from blood. The chain is made from TRBV20-1 and TRBJ1-1; the D call from TCRdb, TRBD1, cannot be confirmed without DNA. Here the CDR3 is given as CSARAPGDEAFF.